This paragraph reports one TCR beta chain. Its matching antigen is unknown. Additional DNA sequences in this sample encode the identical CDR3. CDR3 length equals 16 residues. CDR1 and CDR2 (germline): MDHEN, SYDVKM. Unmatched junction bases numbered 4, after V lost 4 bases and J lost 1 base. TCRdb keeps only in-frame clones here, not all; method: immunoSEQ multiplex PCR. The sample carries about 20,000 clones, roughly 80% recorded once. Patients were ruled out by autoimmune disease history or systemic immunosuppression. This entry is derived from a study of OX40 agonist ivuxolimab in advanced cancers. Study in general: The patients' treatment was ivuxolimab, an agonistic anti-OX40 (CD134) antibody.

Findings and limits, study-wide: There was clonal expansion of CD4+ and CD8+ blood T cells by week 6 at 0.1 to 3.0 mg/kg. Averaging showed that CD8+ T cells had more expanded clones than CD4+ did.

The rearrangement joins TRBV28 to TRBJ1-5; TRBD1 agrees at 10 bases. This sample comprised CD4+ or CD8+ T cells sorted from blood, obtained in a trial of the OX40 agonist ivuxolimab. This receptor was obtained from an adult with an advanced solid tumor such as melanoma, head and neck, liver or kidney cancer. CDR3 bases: TGTGCCAGCAGTTCCTGGGACAGGGGAAGCAATCAGCCCCAGCATTTT. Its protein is CASSSWDRGSNQPQHF.